Listed below are T cell receptor beta chains from one sample, sequenced in a study of cytomegalovirus exposure and HLA in healthy donors. TCRdb's table, derived via immunoSEQ multiplex PCR, lists solely in-frame clones and lacks some. Of about 150,000 clones listed, over 60% are singletons. Material: PBMCs. The receptors shown here come from a male donor in good health and CMV-seronegative. Each CDR3 is given with its conserved first and last residue. D genes are given only for firm matches. Size values are once, few and many counts, or a class for expanded clones, and some rows have none.

CDR3 DNA	CDR3 protein	D gene	V gene	J gene	clone size
TGTGCCAGCAGCCTTAGTACAGGGGCGGGATCCACTGAAGCTTTCTTT	CASSLSTGAGSTEAFF	TRBD1	TRBV9	TRBJ1-1	once
TGTGCCAGCAGCTCCCGTCGTCCTCGGAGCACCGGGGAGCTGTTTTTT	CASSSRRPRSTGELFF	NA	TRBV7-2	TRBJ2-2	NA
TGTGCCAGCAGAAACCGACAGGAACCATACAATGAGCAGTTCTTC	CASRNRQEPYNEQFF	NA	TRBV27	TRBJ2-1	NA
TGTGCCAGCGGCTTAGGACAGAACTATGGCTACACCTTC	CASGLGQNYGYTF	NA	TRBV7-2	TRBJ1-2	NA
TGTGCCACCAGCAGAGATCTGGGACTAGCGCCGGTGTACTTC	CATSRDLGLAPVYF	TRBD2	TRBV15	TRBJ2-7	NA
TGTGCCAGCAGCCCAACCCGGACAGGGCCCGCAGGGAGCTACACCTTC	CASSPTRTGPAGSYTF	TRBD1	TRBV7-2	TRBJ1-2	NA
TGTGCCAGCAGCTTGGGCAGGGGGCTTGGGTCACCCCTCCACTTT	CASSLGRGLGSPLHF	TRBD1	TRBV5-8	TRBJ1-6	NA
TGTGCCAGCGTGAGGGATGAAAAACTGTTTTTT	CASVRDEKLFF	NA	TRBV6-6	TRBJ1-4	NA
TGTGCCATCAGTGCAGGAAGGGCGGGGAACACTGAAGCTTTCTTT	CAISAGRAGNTEAFF	NA	TRBV10-3	TRBJ1-1	NA
TGTGCTAGTGGATTAGACAGCTATGGCTACACCTTC	CASGLDSYGYTF	NA	TRBV12-5	TRBJ1-2	NA
TGTGCCAGTAGTCTCGAACCACAGGGAAGAGATGGCTACACCTTC	CASSLEPQGRDGYTF	NA	TRBV19	TRBJ1-2	once
TGTTCCAGCAGCTTAGCCTCGGGGGGGACTGAAGCTTTCTTT	CSSSLASGGTEAFF	NA	TRBV7-9	TRBJ1-1	once
TGTGCCAGCAGCCTCCGCGGGGGAGATGAGCAGTTCTTC	CASSLRGGDEQFF	TRBD2	TRBV7-7	TRBJ2-1	NA
TGTGCCAGCAGTGTCAGGGAAGAGCAGTACTTC	CASSVREEQYF	NA	TRBV25-1	TRBJ2-7	NA
TGTGCCAGGCGATTCGAGCAGTTCTTC	CARRFEQFF	NA	TRBV19	TRBJ2-1	NA
TGCGCCAGCAGCCAAGAGAGGCGACGGACTGAAGCTTTCTTT	CASSQERRRTEAFF	NA	TRBV4-1	TRBJ1-1	few
TGTGCCAGCAGCCCTGGGACTAGCGGGACCTGGCCAGATACGCAGTATTTT	CASSPGTSGTWPDTQYF	TRBD2	TRBV9	TRBJ2-3	few
TGCGCCAGCAGCTTGGGGGTGCCAGGGGCCGCCCCGCATTTT	CASSLGVPGAAPHF	NA	TRBV5-1	TRBJ1-5	NA
TGTGCCAGCAGCTTAACGCCTAACAGGAACACTGAAGCTTTCTTT	CASSLTPNRNTEAFF	NA	TRBV11-3	TRBJ1-1	NA
TGTGCCAGCAGTTACGGGGGCATTAGCTCTGGAAACACCATATATTTT	CASSYGGISSGNTIYF	NA	TRBV6-5	TRBJ1-3	NA
TGTGCCAGCAGCTTAATGGGCGGGTCGAACACCGGGGAGCTGTTTTTT	CASSLMGGSNTGELFF	NA	TRBV7-3	TRBJ2-2	NA
TGTGCCAGCAGCTTAGCGGCAGGCCAAGAGACCCAGTACTTC	CASSLAAGQETQYF	NA	TRBV7-8	TRBJ2-5	NA
TGTGCCATCAGTGAAGCGGGACAGGGGTACGAGCAGTACTTC	CAISEAGQGYEQYF	TRBD1	TRBV10-3	TRBJ2-7	NA
TGCAGCGTAAGGGGCTCTCGAATGGGGACAGATACGCAGTATTTT	CSVRGSRMGTDTQYF	NA	TRBV29-1	TRBJ2-3	NA
TGTGCCAGCAGCACCGGGGACAGCTATCCTAACTATGGCTACACCTTC	CASSTGDSYPNYGYTF	TRBD1	TRBV9	TRBJ1-2	NA
TGTGCCAGCAGCCCGCTCGGAGGGGACACTGAAGCTTTCTTT	CASSPLGGDTEAFF	NA	TRBV7-3	TRBJ1-1	NA
TGCGCCAGCAGCCAAGCCCTAGGGACTAGCACAGATACGCAGTATTTT	CASSQALGTSTDTQYF	NA	TRBV4-3	TRBJ2-3	NA
TGCGCCAGCAGCTGGGACAGATATGGCTACACCTTC	CASSWDRYGYTF	TRBD1	TRBV5-1	TRBJ1-2	NA
TGTGCCAGCTCCGGGACAGGGGCTGACTACACCTTC	CASSGTGADYTF	TRBD1	TRBV25-1	TRBJ1-2	NA
TGCACCAGCGCTGCCGGGGGAGATACGCAGTATTTT	CTSAAGGDTQYF	NA	TRBV1	TRBJ2-3	NA
TGTGCCAGCAGCATGGACAGACCCTATAATTCACCCCTCCACTTT	CASSMDRPYNSPLHF	NA	TRBV7-2	TRBJ1-6	NA
TGTGCCAGCAGTAACGGCGGACAAGAGACCCAGTACTTC	CASSNGGQETQYF	NA	TRBV2	TRBJ2-5	NA
TGCGCCAGCAGCCCCAACGGGGGGGCGTCCTACGAGCAGTACTTC	CASSPNGGASYEQYF	TRBD2	TRBV5-1	TRBJ2-7	NA
TGTGCCAGCAGGGAGGGAGGGGTCAATAATTCACCCCTCCACTTT	CASREGGVNNSPLHF	NA	TRBV6-6	TRBJ1-6	NA
TGTGCCAGCAGTCCCCAACCGGGACAGATCGCGAAGTCCTCATATGGCTACACCTTC	CASSPQPGQIAKSSYGYTF	TRBD1	TRBV27	TRBJ1-2	NA
TGTGCCAGCACCCTCCGGGGGGCTGGAAACATTCAGTACTTC	CASTLRGAGNIQYF	NA	TRBV27	TRBJ2-4	few
TGTGCCAGCAGTGTGCAGGGCGGGAACACTGAAGCTTTCTTT	CASSVQGGNTEAFF	NA	TRBV6-5	TRBJ1-1	NA
TGCGCCAGCAGCATTGACAGGGGAGGAACCTACGAGCAGTACTTC	CASSIDRGGTYEQYF	TRBD1	TRBV5-1	TRBJ2-7	once
TGTGCCTTCCCGGGGAGTGTCGGAGATACGCAGTATTTT	CAFPGSVGDTQYF	NA	TRBV15	TRBJ2-3	once
TGTGCCAGCAGCTTAGGGACAGGGACGACAGATACGCAGTATTTT	CASSLGTGTTDTQYF	TRBD1	TRBV7-9	TRBJ2-3	NA
TGTGCCAGCAGCTTGGCGTCACTTAGCAATCAGCCCCAGCATTTT	CASSLASLSNQPQHF	NA	TRBV5-5	TRBJ1-5	NA